This TCR beta chain was recovered during a study of response to subunit inactivated influenza vaccine. TCRdb redid the calling of the RT-PCR reads with MiXCR, one entry per CDR3 protein. The repertoire holds roughly 650,000 distinct CDR3 sequences, with roughly 15% as singletons. V gave up 8 bases and J gave up 5 bases, with 15 bases separating them. Per germline, CDR1 DFQATT and CDR2 SNEGSKA (reference sequence). The length of the CDR3 is 13 residues. The material sequenced was PBMCs from blood, taken 14 days before vaccination. The clonotype comes from a man aged 50-59 years who received an inactivated influenza vaccine. The V gene is TRBV20-1, the J gene TRBJ2-2, with D perhaps TRBD1 or TRBD2 (6 bases each). The CDR3 protein is CSCSPGATGELFF. The DNA of the CDR3 is TGCAGTTGCTCCCCGGGGGCGACCGGGGAGCTGTTTTTT.